This TCR beta chain emerged from a study of blood T cell repertoires in COVID-19 (dated by TCRdb to 2020 to 2022). Notes on the research overall: Samples from collaborators originated in the United States, Italy and Spain and spanned both the acute and convalescent phases of COVID-19. The material from the prospective study consisted of cDNA or gDNA derived from T cells, B-cell-depleted T cells, or PBMCs. The dataset comprised deeply sampled blood TCRbeta repertoires from subjects exposed to, actively infected with, or recovered from COVID-19. The repertoires were released in a freely available public database intended as a resource for research on the immune response to SARS-CoV-2. Samples were obtained from the ongoing ImmuneRACE study (first 160 participants) and from 1,254 subjects provided by 6 global collaborators. The sample metadata nearly always contained a de-identified subject ID, COVID-19 status, age in years and sex. Where HLA class I and class II types were available, the types were taken from metadata supplied by the sample provider, not from assay-based typing.

Collaborating institutions collected whole blood in K2EDTA tubes following their own protocols. For TCRbeta analysis, collaborators shipped samples in one of three forms: frozen whole blood, isolated PBMCs, or DNA extracted from either of those sample types. Broad study findings and their caveats: The amount of clinical and demographic metadata varied by source and participant and was provided uncurated.

TCRbeta CDR3 regions were amplified from genomic DNA by means of the immunoSEQ Assay, a bias-controlled multiplex PCR. The original pipeline was this. Within the assay, amplification of reference gene primers was used to estimate how many nucleated cells each sample contained. Sequence reads were collapsed and filtered to measure the absolute abundance of every unique TCRbeta CDR3 rearrangement. Productive Simpson clonality was computed per sample as the square root of Simpson's diversity index over productive rearrangements. TCRdb re-hosts the immuneACCESS table, in-frame sequences only. Its copies lack some clones; in the studies checked, an unresolved V gene accounts for under half of them, and the cause for the rest is not known. Clone size and V and J calls were adopted from that table, with D and trimming inferred from the DNA. For this sample the table gives 110,000 to 150,000 clones, of which roughly 89% were detected only once. The ten largest make up just under 3% of the sample.

On this clone: It lacks a known antigen. Base qualities are not recorded, but no much larger clone differs from it by a single base.

From the cysteine through the phenylalanine, the CDR3 covers 14 amino acids. Left in the record is the CDR3 DNA by itself, 42 bases read in frame from the first base. CDR1 and CDR2 are read off the germline V gene as SNHLY and FYNNEI. After removal of 5 bases from V and 8 bases from J, the junction retains 8 bases not matched to a gene. The TCR originated in a man in his fifties or sixties with active or convalescent COVID-19. Recombination connected TRBV2 to TRBJ2-1, and TRBD1 aligns with 8 junction nucleotides. Sequencing was performed on peripheral blood. In nucleotides, the sequence is TGTGCCAGCAGTACCGGTGACAGGGGTTATGAGCAGTTCTTC. This encodes CASSTGDRGYEQFF.